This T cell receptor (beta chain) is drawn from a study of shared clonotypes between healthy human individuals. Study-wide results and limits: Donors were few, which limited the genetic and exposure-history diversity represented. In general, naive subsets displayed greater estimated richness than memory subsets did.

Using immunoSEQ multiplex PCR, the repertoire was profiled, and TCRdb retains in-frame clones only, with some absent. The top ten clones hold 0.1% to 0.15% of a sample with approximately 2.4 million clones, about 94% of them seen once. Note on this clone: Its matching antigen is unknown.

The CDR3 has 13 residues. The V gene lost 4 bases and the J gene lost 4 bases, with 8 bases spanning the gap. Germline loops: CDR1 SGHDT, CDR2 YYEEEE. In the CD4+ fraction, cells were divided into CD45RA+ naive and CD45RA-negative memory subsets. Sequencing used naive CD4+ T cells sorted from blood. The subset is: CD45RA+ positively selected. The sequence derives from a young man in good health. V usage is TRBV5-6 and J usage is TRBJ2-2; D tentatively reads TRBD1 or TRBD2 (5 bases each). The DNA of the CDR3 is TGTGCCAGCAGCCGGGACCGCACCGGGGAGCTGTTTTTT. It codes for CASSRDRTGELFF.